Given below is one T cell receptor (beta chain) in context. What it recognizes is unknown. The method was immunoSEQ multiplex PCR; TCRdb's version includes in-frame clones alone and lacks a portion of them. The table has 80,000 to 95,000 clones, about 91% seen once. Healthy donors had no documented immune events, such as infections, while sampled. This entry belongs to a study of identifying expanded T cells in peripheral blood. The CDR3 extends over 15 amino acids. V was cut by 1 base and J by 1 base, with 9 bases left in between. CDR1 SGHNT and CDR2 YYREEE come from the germline V gene (reference sequence). Study-level findings and limits: Clone count variance between approximately 2-week samples rose with total template count.

The specimen was blood. V usage is TRBV5-4 and J usage is TRBJ1-3; perhaps TRBD1 as D (5 bases). The clonotype originates from a person aged 18-69 years in good health. CDR3 sequence reads: CASSLQGVSGNTIYF. The CDR3 DNA sequence: TGTGCCAGCAGCTTGCAGGGAGTTTCTGGAAACACCATATATTTT.